These 21 T cell receptor beta chains came from one sample sequenced in a study of blood T cells in healthy people across ages. A second 7 to 11 cycle PCR used barcoded and J-beta primers. A single record per CDR3 protein comes from TCRdb applying MiXCR to the 5' RACE reads. The table has 950,000 to 1,200,000 distinct CDR3 sequences, 35% to 45% seen once; the top ten hold about an eighth. What was sequenced was blood. The receptors derive from a man between 18 and 35 years old in good health.

On this clonotype: In this CDR3 the conserved last residue, phenylalanine or tryptophan, is missing, so a read error is likely. J is TRBJ2-3 and V is TRBV12-3 or TRBV12-4; TRBD2 is a possible D gene (5 bases). The CDR3 loop spans 18 amino acids. V was shortened by 6 bases and J by 1 base, with 23 bases between the two germline ends. The CDR3 reads CASRPRDAALSGTDTQYS. In nucleotides, the CDR3 is TGTGCCAGCAGACCCCGGGATGCTGCTTTATCTGGCACAGATACGCAGTATTCT.

This clonotype showed up just a few times. V gene TRBV12-3 or TRBV12-4 combines with J gene TRBJ2-5; weak D call: TRBD1 (6 bases). This CDR3 comprises 14 residues. V lost 5 bases, J lost 3 bases, and 13 bases lay in between. DNA for the CDR3: TGTGCCAGCAGTCCGTGGACAGAGAAAGAGACCCAGTACTTC. This gives the protein CASSPWTEKETQYF.

This clonotype was picked up a small number of times. The V and J genes are TRBV29-1 and TRBJ2-3; D gene unclear. The CDR3 consists of 14 residues. Trimming shortened V by 3 bases and J by 0 bases, and 10 bases separated the two germline ends. Germline CDR1 SQVTM, CDR2 ANQGSEA. The CDR3 nucleotides read TGCAGCGTTGAGGATAGGGCTAGCACAGATACGCAGTATTTT. It translates to CSVEDRASTDTQYF.

This clonotype has only a few counts. The genes are TRBV11-2 and TRBJ2-1; weak D call: TRBD1 (5 bases). Germline CDR1 and CDR2: SGHAT and FQNNGV. Trimming cost V 3 bases and J 5 bases, with 11 bases left between them. The CDR3 sequence is 14 residues long. DNA of the CDR3: TGTGCCAGCAGCTTGGACACTCTCGACAATGAGCAGTTCTTC. Encoded protein: CASSLDTLDNEQFF.

The chain combines TRBV6-6 with TRBJ1-5, with unresolved D. CDR1 is MNHNY, CDR2 SVGAGI, per germline (reference sequence). Trimming cost V 6 bases and J 2 bases, with 14 bases left between them. The CDR3 contains 15 residues. This chain's CDR3 is CASRPGIEGNQPQHF. The DNA of the CDR3 is TGTGCCAGCAGACCCGGGATTGAGGGCAATCAGCCCCAGCATTTT.

The gene calls are TRBV4-3 and TRBJ2-1; D call uncertain. The CDR3 totals 13 residues. Trimming took off 1 base at V and 9 bases at J, with 10 bases between the two ends. Germline V gene lookup returns CDR1 LGHNA and CDR2 YSLEER. CDR3 loop: CASSQGHLFEQFF. CDR3 bases: TGCGCCAGCAGCCAAGGTCACTTGTTTGAGCAGTTCTTC.

This clonotype was seen only a few times. The rearrangement joins TRBV6-5 to TRBJ1-1; D may be TRBD1 (6 bases). Germline assignment: CDR1 MNHEY and CDR2 SVGAGI. The ends were cut back, 4 bases at V and 1 base at J, with 10 bases in the middle. The CDR3 consists of 14 residues. This CDR3 is CASSWGATNTEAFF. CDR3 in DNA: TGTGCCAGCAGTTGGGGGGCGACGAACACTGAAGCTTTCTTT.

This clonotype was recorded at least ten times. The chain employs TRBV12-3 or TRBV12-4 and TRBJ2-5; 9 nucleotides line up with TRBD1. CDR3 length equals 15 residues. The ends lost 4 bases at V and 2 bases at J; junction bases unmatched: 5. The CDR3 bases are TGTGCCAGCAGTTCGGGTGGGACAGGGCAAGAGACCCAGTACTTC. Its translation is CASSSGGTGQETQYF.

This clonotype was counted at least ten times. CDR3 in amino acids: CASSQDIGDGNIQYF. The CDR3 DNA follows: TGCGCCAGCAGCCAAGATATCGGGGACGGGAACATTCAGTACTTC. The V call is TRBV4-3, the J call TRBJ2-4; possibly TRBD1 or TRBD2 for D (5 bases each). Trimming shortened V by 0 bases and J by 7 bases, and 13 bases separated the two germline ends. The germline V gene has CDR1 LGHNA and CDR2 YSLEER. The CDR3 has 15 residues.

This chain connects TRBV7-6 to TRBJ1-5, with D maybe TRBD1 (5 bases). Trimming took off 4 bases at V and 7 bases at J, with 8 bases between the two ends. CDR3 length equals 12 residues. Germline V gives CDR1 SGHVS, CDR2 FNYEAQ. The CDR3 is CASSSQEQPQHF. The CDR3 DNA is TGTGCCAGCAGCTCACAGGAGCAGCCCCAGCATTTT.

The rearrangement uses TRBV20-1 and TRBJ2-1; TRBD2 aligns across 10 bases. The CDR3 runs to 15 residues. CDR1 and CDR2 (germline): DFQATT, SNEGSKA (reference sequence). V gave up 0 bases and J gave up 7 bases; unmatched junction bases: 6. The CDR3 reads CSARDSSGGGNEQFF. The CDR3 coding sequence is TGCAGTGCTAGAGATTCCAGCGGGGGGGGGAATGAGCAGTTCTTC.

Only a few counts were recorded for this clonotype. The chain has TRBV29-1 and TRBJ2-1, with D hard to call. Trimming pared 1 base from V and 9 bases from J, leaving 13 bases between. The CDR3 is 13 amino acids. Germline CDR1 and CDR2: SQVTM and ANQGSEA. The CDR3 loop reads CSVEGHAGREQFF. CDR3 coding DNA: TGCAGCGTTGAAGGCCACGCCGGACGTGAGCAGTTCTTC.

The chain uses TRBV30 and TRBJ2-1; 11 bases are shared with TRBD1. The CDR3 runs to 14 residues. V lost 4 bases and J lost 6; bases outside the gene matches: 5. Germline lookup yields CDR1 GTSNPN and CDR2 SVGIG (reference sequence). The CDR3 sequence is CAWIRDRGINEQFF. Here the CDR3 DNA reads TGTGCCTGGATCCGGGACAGGGGGATCAATGAGCAGTTCTTC.

This chain links TRBV12-3 or TRBV12-4 with TRBJ2-3; 8 nucleotides line up with TRBD1. The CDR3 is 14 residues long. Trimming cost V 7 bases and J 3 bases; bases outside gene matches: 6. CDR3 bases: TGTGCCAGCACCAAGGACAGGGCGACAGATACGCAGTATTTT. Translating gives CASTKDRATDTQYF.

This clonotype was recorded a few times. The V and J genes are TRBV4-1 and TRBJ1-2; 7 nucleotides align to TRBD1. Losses at the gene ends were 4 bases for V and 2 bases for J; bases not matched to a gene: 16. The germline CDR1 and CDR2 sequences are MGHRA and YSYEKL. CDR3 length equals 18 residues. CDR3 loop: CASSPGGGSTDGNYGYTF. The DNA of the CDR3 is TGCGCCAGCAGCCCAGGGGGGGGTTCGACGGATGGCAACTATGGCTACACCTTC.

This clonotype was seen a few times. This sequence joins TRBV12-5 and TRBJ2-1; 9 nucleotides align to TRBD2. The CDR3 totals 15 residues. Per the germline V gene, CDR1 is LGHNT and CDR2 is FRNRAP. Trimming cost V 7 bases and J 8 bases; bases outside gene matches: 12. The CDR3 DNA is TGTGCTAGTGCCCGGGGGCTAGCGGGGAGCGATGAGCAGTTCTTC. Its protein product is CASARGLAGSDEQFF.

In its sample, this clonotype was seen a few times. V and J are TRBV24-1 and TRBJ2-1, with 8 positions matching TRBD1. The V gene's germline CDR1 is KGHDR and CDR2 SFDVKD. V gave up 3 bases and J gave up 10 bases; unmatched junction bases: 4. The CDR3 runs to 13 residues. CDR3 coding DNA: TGTGCCACCAGTGATCCAGGGGGCGAGGAGCAGTTCTTC. This translates into CATSDPGGEEQFF.

J is TRBJ2-2 and V is TRBV5-1, with D possibly TRBD1 on 7 matching bases. The CDR3 loop spans 15 amino acids. The V end lost 3 bases, the J end lost 6 bases, and 15 bases lay between the germline ends. The germline CDR1 and CDR2 sequences are SGHRS and YFSETQ. The CDR3 reads CASSWAQGGAGELFF. CDR3 sequence (DNA): TGCGCCAGCAGCTGGGCCCAGGGGGGAGCCGGGGAGCTGTTTTTT.

Only one count was recorded for this clonotype. The CDR3 sequence is CSARDIAGATQYF. The CDR3 coding sequence is TGCAGTGCTAGGGACATAGCGGGAGCTACACAGTATTTT. This rearrangement joins TRBV20-1 to TRBJ2-3, with 9 bases that match TRBD2. The V gene's germline CDR1 is DFQATT and CDR2 SNEGSKA (reference sequence). Trimming cost V 3 bases and J 12 bases; bases outside gene matches: 10. The CDR3 totals 13 residues.

The genes are TRBV9 and TRBJ1-1, with D unresolved. There are 14 residues in the CDR3. V was cut by 4 bases and J by 3 bases, with 13 bases left in between. The germline CDR1 and CDR2 sequences are SGDLS and YYNGEE. The CDR3 DNA sequence: TGTGCCAGCAGCATAGATCCGGGTGACACTGAAGCTTTCTTT. This translates into CASSIDPGDTEAFF.

The J gene is TRBJ1-2, the V gene TRBV16; 8 positions agree with TRBD1. CDR1 is KGHSY and CDR2 is FQNENV in the germline V gene. The CDR3 is 14 residues long. V was pared by 4 bases and J by 2 bases, with 3 bases of the junction left unmatched. This chain's CDR3 is CASSPDRENYGYTF. CDR3 DNA: TGTGCCAGCAGCCCGGACAGGGAAAACTATGGCTACACCTTC. Full variable domain (missing parts from reference TRBV16 and TRBJ1-2): GEEVAQTPKHLVRGEGQKAKLYCAPIKGHSYVFWYQQVLKNEFKFLISFQNENVFDETGMPKERFSAKCLPNSPCSLEIQATKLEDSAVYFCASSPDRENYGYTFGSGTRLTVV.